Listed below are T cell receptor beta chains from one sample, sequenced in a study of cytomegalovirus exposure and HLA in healthy donors. Only in-frame clones appear in the TCRdb table, and some are missing; sequencing was by immunoSEQ multiplex PCR. The sample shows fewer than 200,000 clones, 83% of them seen only once. The sequencing input was PBMCs. Receptors originate from a middle-aged man in good health and CMV-seropositive. Both conserved end residues are part of each CDR3. A D gene is named only where the DNA matches it firmly. The size field is filled for only some rows; it gives once, few, many or a size class.

j_gene: TRBJ1-2
d_gene: .
abundance: .
v_gene: TRBV27
CDR3nt: TGTGCCAGCAGTCTATCACCTTCCAGTGGCTACACCTTC
CDR3aa: CASSLSPSSGYTF

j_gene: TRBJ1-1
d_gene: TRBD1
abundance: .
v_gene: TRBV29-1
CDR3nt: TGCAGCGTCGACAGGGGCGAGGGTGCTTTCTTT
CDR3aa: CSVDRGEGAFF

j_gene: TRBJ1-1
d_gene: TRBD1
abundance: .
v_gene: TRBV4-3
CDR3nt: TGCGCCAGCAGCGCACAGGACAGGGAAGAAGCTTTCTTT
CDR3aa: CASSAQDREEAFF

j_gene: TRBJ1-4
d_gene: TRBD1
abundance: .
v_gene: TRBV6-1
CDR3nt: TGTGCCAGCGGTGAGACAGGGAGAGAAAAACTGTTTTTT
CDR3aa: CASGETGREKLFF

j_gene: TRBJ1-5
d_gene: TRBD1
abundance: .
v_gene: TRBV30
CDR3nt: TGTGCCTGGGGGGGGACAGGGATAAATCAGCCCCAGCATTTT
CDR3aa: CAWGGTGINQPQHF

j_gene: TRBJ2-5
d_gene: TRBD1
abundance: .
v_gene: TRBV19
CDR3nt: TGTGCCAGTACCCCGGGACAGGGGGGAGAGACCCAGTACTTC
CDR3aa: CASTPGQGGETQYF

j_gene: TRBJ2-5
d_gene: .
abundance: once
v_gene: TRBV14
CDR3nt: TGTGCCAGCAGCCAAGGCACGGTCGGTTTAGAGACCCAGTACTTC
CDR3aa: CASSQGTVGLETQYF

j_gene: TRBJ2-7
d_gene: .
abundance: once
v_gene: TRBV11-2
CDR3nt: TGTGCCAGCAGCTTAGAGGGAGCCTACGAGCAGTACTTC
CDR3aa: CASSLEGAYEQYF

j_gene: TRBJ2-5
d_gene: .
abundance: .
v_gene: TRBV30
CDR3nt: TGTGCCTGGAGGGAACCCGTTACTCGAGGTTGGCATGAGACCCAGTACTTC
CDR3aa: CAWREPVTRGWHETQYF

j_gene: TRBJ1-1
d_gene: TRBD1
abundance: .
v_gene: TRBV19
CDR3nt: TGTGCCAGTAGTACCCGGACAGGGGGAAGTGACACTGAAGCTTTCTTT
CDR3aa: CASSTRTGGSDTEAFF